Below, one TCR beta chain is given with its context. A single record per CDR3 protein comes from TCRdb applying MiXCR to the RT-PCR reads. The repertoire consists of 530,000 or so distinct CDR3 sequences, with 14% occurring once and the leading ten covering 11%. The sample belongs to a study of response to subunit inactivated influenza vaccine. Trimming removed 4 bases from V and 7 bases from J; junction bases left unmatched: 9. CDR3 length: 14 residues. Germline CDR1 SGHRS, CDR2 YFSETQ. This receptor was identified in a man aged 45-65 years who received an inactivated influenza vaccine. The rearrangement links TRBV5-1 to TRBJ2-7; the match to TRBD1 covers 9 bases. Specimen: PBMCs from blood, collected about 11 days after vaccination. CDR3 residues: CASSPGQGVEEQYF. For the CDR3, the DNA is TGCGCCAGCAGCCCGGGACAGGGAGTAGAGGAGCAGTACTTC.